This TCR beta chain was captured in a study of T cells after posttransplantation cyclophosphamide. Broader study findings: Later post-transplant blood repertoires were often dominated by donor CD8+ memory clones. Recipient CMV seropositivity and CMV reactivation strongly tracked TRB clonality. Blood and skin or GI T cell repertoires showed limited TRB overlap.

A marrow graft followed busulfan-fludarabine conditioning, with cyclophosphamide on days +3 and +4. This CDR3 contains 15 residues. Trimming cost V 5 bases and J 4 bases; bases outside gene matches: 10. Germline V gene lookup returns CDR1 MNHNY and CDR2 SVGAGI (reference sequence). Assay used: immunoSEQ multiplex PCR; TCRdb lists only in-frame clones, some missing. The sample contains about 43,000 clones, 90% of which appear only once. This clone was counted once. Its antigen is as yet unknown. The sample here was PBMCs, taken around 63 days after allogeneic stem cell transplant with posttransplant cyclophosphamide. The V and J genes are TRBV6-6 and TRBJ2-7, with 8 bases aligning to TRBD1. This receptor was taken from a male patient aged 55 to 70 who received an allogeneic stem cell transplant from a related donor and was CMV-positive. The graft donor may have given rise to some T cells. The CDR3 nucleotides are TGTGCCAGCAGTAGGGCCCAGGGGGCTGGGTACGAGCAGTACTTC. This translates into CASSRAQGAGYEQYF.